A single sample gave rise to the 3 T cell receptor beta chains below, sequenced in a study of beta chain features in type 1 diabetes. Sequenced material consisted of expressed TCRB transcripts (all of the isolated RNA was reverse transcribed). Sequenced by immunoSEQ multiplex PCR; TCRdb stores in-frame clones only, minus some. The sample lists more than 150,000 clones; approximately 13% were seen once. The specimen sequenced was central memory CD4+ T cells from blood. The receptors were gathered from a woman aged 18-29 years in good health.

This sequence joins TRBV29-1 and TRBJ2-3; no clear D. V was shortened by 3 bases and J by 3 bases, with 7 bases between the two germline ends. Germline CDR1 is SQVTM and CDR2 is ANQGSEA. The CDR3 is 12 residues long. CDR3 amino acids: CSVDPRTDTQYF. In DNA form, the CDR3 reads TGCAGCGTTGATCCCAGAACAGATACGCAGTATTTT.

A few counts support this clone. CDR3 amino acids: CASRGQGTDTQYF. CDR3 nucleotide sequence: TGTGCCAGCAGGGGTCAGGGTACAGATACGCAGTATTTT. The genes are TRBV28 and TRBJ2-3; tentatively, D is TRBD1 (5 bases). Germline lookup yields CDR1 MDHEN and CDR2 SYDVKM. The V end was cut by 6 bases, the J end by 3 bases, with 10 bases between. The CDR3 sequence is 13 residues long.

The rearrangement uses TRBV27 and TRBJ2-2; 8 positions match TRBD1. CDR3 size: 14 residues. Per the germline V gene, CDR1 is MNHEY and CDR2 is SMNVEV (reference sequence). Germline trimming cut 10 bases from V and 4 bases from J; bases unmatched to any gene: 8. CDR3 in DNA: TGTGCCACCGCTGGACAGGGCGGCACCGGGGAGCTGTTTTTT. Amino acids: CATAGQGGTGELFF.